Described below is a single TCR beta chain sequence and its context. This clone was observed a few times. It has no known antigen specificity. No base quality values were provided; no much bigger clone lies one nucleotide off. V drops 6 bases and J drops 2 bases, leaving 15 bases in between. As encoded in the germline V gene, CDR1 is SGHTA while CDR2 is FQGNSA. There are 15 amino acids in the CDR3, from cysteine to phenylalanine inclusive. The sequence is cut down to CDR3 DNA, 45 bases in frame from base 1. The record originates from a study of OX40 agonist ivuxolimab in advanced cancers. Regarding the complete study: Ivuxolimab, which targeted the costimulatory receptor OX40 (CD134), was an agonistic, fully human IgG2 monoclonal antibody. Intravenous ivuxolimab was administered to patients every 2 weeks at six dose levels: 0.01, 0.1, 0.3, 1.5, 3 and 10 mg/kg. Of the 50 or so patients in dose escalation, 19 had hepatocellular carcinoma, some 15 had melanoma, 9 had renal cell carcinoma and 9 had head and neck cancer. A male proportion of around 80% and a mean age of approximately 60 years, ranging from about 20 to 80, were recorded for the dose-escalation cohort. Prior anti-PD-1, anti-PD-L1 or anti-CTLA-4 therapy was permitted, and approximately 40% of dose-escalation patients had received checkpoint inhibitors. Three dose-escalation patients achieved partial responses, one with hepatocellular carcinoma and two with cutaneous melanoma. Peripheral TCRbeta sequencing was intended to test whether TCR sequence diversity was altered and clonal T-cell expansion was caused by ivuxolimab. The paper covers the monotherapy dose-escalation part of the phase I ivuxolimab trial, which included N = 52 patients.

Patients with a history of autoimmune disease or receiving systemic immunosuppression were excluded from the trial. In every dose cohort, peripheral blood was drawn for TCR sequencing at baseline, cycle 4 day 1, and cycle 7 day 1. The samples were taken from a phase I, first-in-human, multicenter, open-label dose-escalation trial of ivuxolimab. Adults with locally advanced or metastatic head and neck squamous cell, hepatocellular, melanoma or renal cell carcinoma were enrolled in the trial. Before TCR sequencing, CD4+ T cells and CD8+ T cells were sorted from peripheral blood as separate populations. Genomic DNA was extracted from sorted cells for sequencing of the TCRbeta CDR3 region. The immunoSEQ Assay was used for sequencing of TCRbeta CDR3 regions. Entries here come from immuneACCESS through TCRdb and include only in-frame sequences with V and J called. Some clones fail to appear in such tables; in the studies checked, an unresolved V gene covers under half of the shortfall, and the cause of the remainder is unknown. The sample includes about 58,000 clones, with 82% observed a single time. Together, the top ten hold approximately 1.5% of the sample.

Broader findings and caveats from the paper: Low levels of normalized T-cell clonal expansion were also seen in some nonresponding patients. The antigen specificity of the peripheral T cells that underwent clonal expansion was not determined. At doses of 0.1 to 3.0 mg/kg, clonal expansion of both CD4+ and CD8+ T cells in blood was seen between baseline and week 6. After ivuxolimab, expanded clones were on average more numerous among CD8+ T cells than among CD4+ T cells. Partial responders in the 0.1-3.0 mg/kg groups had among the lowest normalized peripheral clonal expansion, especially among CD8+ T cells.

The V and J segments used are TRBV7-2 and TRBJ2-3, with the D call perhaps TRBD1 or TRBD2, each one matching 6 bases. The sequence was collected from an adult with an advanced solid tumor such as melanoma, head and neck, liver or kidney cancer. The material sequenced was CD4+ or CD8+ T cells sorted from blood, taken in a trial of the OX40 agonist ivuxolimab. The base sequence is TGTGCCAGCAGTCTGGAGGGACACCACACAGATACGCAGTATTTT. This sequence encodes CASSLEGHHTDTQYF.